These T cell receptor beta chains were read from a single sample in a study of blood T cell repertoires in COVID-19. Produced via immunoSEQ multiplex PCR; TCRdb's table is partial and in-frame only. The sample carries some 260,000 clones, 70% to 90% recorded once. The sequenced sample was PBMCs or T cells enriched from blood (not recorded which). The receptors come from a man in his forties or fifties who had recovered from COVID-19. CDR3s leave out the opening cysteine and the closing phenylalanine or tryptophan.

v_gene	j_gene	CDR3aa
TRBV10-3	TRBJ2-3	AITERGITDTQY
TRBV6-5	TRBJ1-1	ASSHEGYTEAF
TRBV7-2	TRBJ2-5	ASSLRLAGAIQETQY
TRBV2	TRBJ1-3	ASSEDKMPGNTIY
TRBV18	TRBJ2-1	ASSRGYNEQF
TRBV19	TRBJ2-1	ASSARTASEQF
TRBV27	TRBJ1-1	ASSLSETGTGGRNTEAF
TRBV21-1	TRBJ1-6	ASSKGKGLEGSPLH
TRBV28	TRBJ1-1	ASSTRRQGDGTEAF
TRBV25-1	TRBJ2-7	ATYSYEQY
TRBV19	TRBJ2-7	ASSIRGTSYEQY
TRBV12-3/TRBV12-4	TRBJ2-5	ASSEGGKETQY
TRBV30	TRBJ1-6	AWSTTTYNSPLH
TRBV6-1	TRBJ1-5	ASSEGPGQRNQPQH
TRBV11-2	TRBJ2-2	ASSLVAVSTGELF
TRBV20-1	TRBJ1-1	SARRDLGAF
TRBV18	TRBJ2-7	ASSPGLDYEQY
TRBV6-5	TRBJ1-2	ASTSRGVTNYGYT
TRBV10-3	TRBJ2-3	AISGATVGTDTQY
TRBV6-5	TRBJ2-3	ASTPTWNTDTQY
TRBV14	TRBJ2-1	ASSRPRGSSYNEQF
TRBV15	TRBJ2-6	ATSRDRGPTGANVLT
TRBV27	TRBJ1-1	ASSLRQGSNTEAF
TRBV24-1	TRBJ2-7	ATSDLRAGENEQY
TRBV6-5	TRBJ2-1	ASSLEESSYNEQF
TRBV15	TRBJ2-3	ATSRTTATDTQY
TRBV28	TRBJ2-3	ASSLNRQGILNTDTQY
TRBV7-2	TRBJ2-2	ASSFRGRGTGELF